This TCR beta chain was sequenced during a study of CD8+ T cells in alopecia areata. Study-level results: Scalp sequencing captures resident alphabeta T cells of normal skin too.

This clone has only a few counts. The antigen is unknown. Treatment of the sample: oral pan-JAK inhibitor, 5-10 mg twice daily. As the sequencing template, cDNA was produced by extracting RNA and reverse transcribing it. Generated by immunoSEQ multiplex PCR, the TCRdb table keeps only in-frame clones and is missing some. The sample comprises about 200,000 clones, around two fifths of which are singletons, and about 0.48% rests with the top ten. This CDR3 is built from 16 residues. Germline V gene data show CDR1 as SGHAT and CDR2 as FQNNGV. V dropped 7 bases and J dropped 2 bases, with 18 bases sitting between them.

This clonotype was obtained from a human donor with alopecia areata. V and J are TRBV11-2 and TRBJ2-1; no reliable D call. Sequenced here: CD4+ T cells sorted from blood, sampled at roughly week 30, from a patient treated with tofacitinib. This CDR3 is CASTPLTPHAYNEQFF. DNA of the CDR3: TGTGCCAGCACCCCTCTTACGCCCCATGCCTACAATGAGCAGTTCTTC.